This is a list of T cell receptor beta chains from one sample in a study of T cell repertoires in cytomegalovirus infection. TCRdb re-analysed the reads in MiXCR, keeping a single row per CDR3 protein. Altogether some 920,000 distinct CDR3 sequences are present, about a third being singletons, with the ten largest covering around 15%. The antigens for these receptors are not known. The sequencing here drew on cultured CD8+ T cells from PBMCs, taken from culture after CMV antigen stimulation. The source of these receptors is a human donor in good health (CMV status not recorded). Some clones in this sample may be carry-over from other donors' samples. Each CDR3 is given with its conserved first and last residue. The D gene is left open where the match is weak. A row's size may be missing; if present it is once, few, many or a size class.

TRBV6-6	TRBD1	TRBJ2-7	few	15	CASRAGTESSYEQYF	TGTGCCAGCAGAGCCGGGACAGAGAGCTCCTACGAGCAGTACTTC
TRBV6-5	NA	TRBJ2-2	once	13	CASGITITGELFF	TGTGCCAGCGGGATCACAATTACCGGGGAGCTGTTTTTT
TRBV3-1	NA	TRBJ1-2	NA	14	CASSSGPSNYGYTF	TGTGCCAGCAGCTCCGGGCCTTCTAACTATGGCTACACCTTC
TRBV6-2/TRBV6-3	NA	TRBJ2-6	NA	19	CASSYSIRTDSSGANDLTF	TGTGCCAGCAGTTACTCGATAAGGACAGATAGCTCTGGGGCCAACGACCTGACTTTC
TRBV6-1	TRBD1	TRBJ2-5	few	14	CASSDPRGRETQYF	TGTGCCAGCAGTGATCCCAGGGGGCGAGAGACCCAGTACTTC
TRBV20-1	TRBD2	TRBJ2-3	NA	16	CSASRVAGGSPDTQYF	TGCAGTGCTAGCAGGGTAGCGGGGGGGTCCCCAGATACGCAGTATTTT
TRBV6-1	TRBD1	TRBJ2-1	few	16	CASSEARGQSTDEQFF	TGTGCCAGCAGTGAAGCGAGGGGACAGTCGACGGATGAGCAGTTCTTC
TRBV7-9	TRBD1	TRBJ1-2	NA	17	CASSLAGWTGGDYGYTF	TGTGCCAGCAGCTTAGCGGGGTGGACAGGGGGCGACTATGGCTACACCTTC
TRBV4-1	TRBD1	TRBJ1-5	NA	15	CASSHLGQGIQPQHF	TGCGCCAGCAGCCATCTCGGACAGGGAATTCAGCCCCAGCATTTT
TRBV27	NA	TRBJ2-3	NA	14	CASSLPRLPDTQYF	TGTGCCAGCAGTTTACCACGTCTCCCAGATACGCAGTATTTT
TRBV28	NA	TRBJ2-1	NA	16	CATLNKRDMSDNEQFF	TGTGCCACCCTGAACAAACGGGACATGAGTGACAATGAGCAGTTCTTC
TRBV19	NA	TRBJ1-1	NA	12	CASILGGNRAFF	TGTGCCAGTATCCTGGGGGGCAACAGAGCTTTCTTT
TRBV27	NA	TRBJ1-2	once	14	CASRQEGVLYGYTF	TGTGCCAGCAGGCAAGAGGGAGTACTCTATGGCTACACCTTC
TRBV6-5	NA	TRBJ1-2	few	11	CASRAGFRYTF	TGTGCCAGCAGGGCAGGATTCCGCTACACCTTC
TRBV20-1	NA	TRBJ2-2	few	12	CSARTDTGELFF	TGCAGTGCTAGAACGGACACCGGGGAGCTGTTTTTT
TRBV5-6	TRBD2	TRBJ2-7	few	15	CASSLAPGGIYEQYF	TGTGCCAGCAGCTTGGCGCCCGGGGGGATCTACGAGCAGTACTTC
TRBV5-5	NA	TRBJ1-2	few	16	CASSLRQGPRYYGYTF	TGTGCCAGCAGCTTAAGGCAGGGCCCTCGTTACTATGGCTACACCTTC
TRBV27	NA	TRBJ1-1	NA	16	CASSFYSDTMNTEAFF	TGTGCCAGCAGTTTTTATAGTGACACAATGAACACTGAAGCTTTCTTT
TRBV27	NA	TRBJ2-1	NA	13	CASSLSRVREQFF	TGTGCCAGCAGTTTATCAAGGGTACGTGAGCAGTTCTTC
TRBV27	TRBD2	TRBJ2-3	NA	15	CASSLYKLAGETQYF	TGTGCCAGCAGTTTATATAAACTAGCGGGGGAAACGCAGTATTTT
TRBV19	NA	TRBJ2-3	NA	15	CASSITGSSTDTQYF	TGTGCCAGCAGCATCACAGGGTCTAGCACAGATACGCAGTATTTT
TRBV27	NA	TRBJ2-1	NA	12	CASLTTNNEQFF	TGTGCCAGTCTGACGACGAACAATGAGCAGTTCTTC
TRBV19	NA	TRBJ2-7	NA	13	CASSISTAGEQYF	TGTGCCAGTAGTATCAGTACGGCCGGAGAGCAGTACTTC
TRBV4-1	TRBD2	TRBJ2-3	NA	18	CASSQEPGTSGKTDTQYF	TGCGCCAGCAGCCAGGAGCCCGGGACTAGCGGGAAGACAGATACGCAGTATTTT
TRBV27	NA	TRBJ2-3	NA	15	CASSLRGGDTDTQYF	TGTGCCAGCAGTTTACGGGGCGGGGACACAGATACGCAGTATTTT
TRBV5-8	TRBD1	TRBJ1-5	NA	14	CASSWGQGNQPQHF	TGTGCCAGCAGCTGGGGACAGGGGAATCAGCCCCAGCATTTT
TRBV6-2/TRBV6-3	TRBD1	TRBJ2-1	NA	18	CASSYSPDRTGVNDEQFF	TGTGCCAGCAGTTATAGCCCAGATCGGACAGGGGTAAACGATGAGCAGTTCTTC
TRBV7-9	NA	TRBJ2-2	many	13	CASSSENTGELFF	TGTGCCAGCAGCTCAGAGAACACCGGGGAGCTGTTTTTT
TRBV7-9	NA	TRBJ1-2	many	11	CASSLTPQRTF	TGTGCCAGCAGCTTGACACCTCAACGCACCTTC
TRBV2	TRBD2	TRBJ2-5	NA	17	CASPPGTSGGAGETQYF	TGTGCCAGCCCTCCCGGGACTAGCGGGGGGGCCGGAGAGACCCAGTACTTC
TRBV5-1	NA	TRBJ1-1	NA	15	CASGSGSGGVAEAFF	TGCGCCAGCGGGTCAGGGTCGGGGGGCGTCGCTGAAGCTTTCTTT
TRBV24-1	TRBD1	TRBJ2-6	NA	17	CATSRRDRGEGANVLTF	TGTGCCACCAGCCGCCGGGACAGGGGTGAAGGGGCCAACGTCCTGACTTTC
TRBV20-1	NA	TRBJ2-1	few	16	CSARDRATRSYNEQFF	TGCAGTGCTAGAGATAGGGCTACCCGCTCCTACAATGAGCAGTTCTTC
TRBV11-1	TRBD2	TRBJ2-2	many	15	CASSLGLALSGELFF	TGTGCCAGCAGCTTAGGACTAGCTCTTTCCGGGGAGCTGTTTTTT
TRBV11-2	NA	TRBJ2-3	few	13	CASNRVAVDTQYF	TGTGCCAGCAATCGGGTAGCAGTTGATACGCAGTATTTT
TRBV28	TRBD1	TRBJ1-5	once	15	CASSLDREGNQPQHF	TGTGCCAGCAGTCTTGACAGGGAAGGAAATCAGCCCCAGCATTTT
TRBV5-1	NA	TRBJ2-7	few	14	CASSYRDWTYEQYF	TGCGCCAGCAGCTACCGGGACTGGACCTACGAGCAGTACTTC
TRBV4-2	TRBD2	TRBJ2-1	NA	14	CASSQSGTANEQFF	TGTGCCAGCAGCCAAAGCGGGACTGCCAATGAGCAGTTCTTC
TRBV9	NA	TRBJ1-5	NA	13	CASSVVSGQPQHF	TGTGCCAGCAGCGTAGTCTCGGGTCAGCCCCAGCATTTT
TRBV7-9	NA	TRBJ1-4	NA	15	CASSLSQTTNEKLFF	TGTGCCAGCAGCCTTTCCCAAACAACTAATGAAAAACTGTTTTTT